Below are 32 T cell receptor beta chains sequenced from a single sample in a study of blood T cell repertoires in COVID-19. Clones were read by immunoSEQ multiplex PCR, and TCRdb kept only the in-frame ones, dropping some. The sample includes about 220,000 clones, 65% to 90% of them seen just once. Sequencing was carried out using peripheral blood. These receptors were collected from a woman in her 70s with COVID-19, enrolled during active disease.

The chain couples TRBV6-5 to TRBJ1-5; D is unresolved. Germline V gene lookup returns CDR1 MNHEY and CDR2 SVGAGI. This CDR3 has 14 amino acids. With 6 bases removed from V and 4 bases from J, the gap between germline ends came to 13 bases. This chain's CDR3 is CASSAQRENQPQHF. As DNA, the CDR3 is TGTGCCAGCAGCGCCCAGAGGGAAAATCAGCCCCAGCATTTT.

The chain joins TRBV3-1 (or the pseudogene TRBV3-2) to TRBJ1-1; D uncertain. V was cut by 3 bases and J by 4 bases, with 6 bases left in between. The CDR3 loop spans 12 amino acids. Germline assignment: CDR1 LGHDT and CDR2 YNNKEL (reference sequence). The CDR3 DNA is TGTGCCAGCAGCCACCGGGGCACTGAAGCTTTCTTT. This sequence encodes CASSHRGTEAFF.

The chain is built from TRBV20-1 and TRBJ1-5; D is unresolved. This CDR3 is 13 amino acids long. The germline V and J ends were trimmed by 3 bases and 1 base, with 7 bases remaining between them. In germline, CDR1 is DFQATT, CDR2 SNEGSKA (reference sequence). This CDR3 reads CSASIGSNQPQHF. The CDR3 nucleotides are TGCAGTGCTAGTATCGGGAGCAATCAGCCCCAGCATTTT.

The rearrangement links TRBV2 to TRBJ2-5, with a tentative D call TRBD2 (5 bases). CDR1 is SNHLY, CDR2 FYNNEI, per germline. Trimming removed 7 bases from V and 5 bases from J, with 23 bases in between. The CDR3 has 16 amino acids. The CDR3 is CASISVRTPVSETQYF. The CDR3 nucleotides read TGTGCCAGCATCTCGGTTAGGACTCCAGTATCGGAGACCCAGTACTTC.

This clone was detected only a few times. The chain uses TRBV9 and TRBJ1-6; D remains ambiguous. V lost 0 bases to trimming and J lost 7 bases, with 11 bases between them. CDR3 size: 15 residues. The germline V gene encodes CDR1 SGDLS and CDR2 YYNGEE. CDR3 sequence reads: CASSVAPVWNSPLHF. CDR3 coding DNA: TGTGCCAGCAGCGTAGCTCCGGTGTGGAATTCACCCCTCCACTTT. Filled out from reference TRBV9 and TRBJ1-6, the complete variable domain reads DSGVTQTPKHLITATGQRVTLRCSPRSGDLSVYWYQQSLDQGLQFLIQYYNGEERAKGNILERFSAQQFPDLHSELNLSSLELGDSALYFCASSVAPVWNSPLHFGNGTRLTVT.

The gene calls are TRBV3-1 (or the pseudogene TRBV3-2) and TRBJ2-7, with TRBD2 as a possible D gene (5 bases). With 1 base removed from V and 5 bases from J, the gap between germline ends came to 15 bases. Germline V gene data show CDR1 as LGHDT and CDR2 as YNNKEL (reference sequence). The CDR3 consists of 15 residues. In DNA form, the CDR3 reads TGTGCCAGCAGCCAAGTCTTCCGGGAAGGGCACGAGCAGTACTTC. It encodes CASSQVFREGHEQYF.

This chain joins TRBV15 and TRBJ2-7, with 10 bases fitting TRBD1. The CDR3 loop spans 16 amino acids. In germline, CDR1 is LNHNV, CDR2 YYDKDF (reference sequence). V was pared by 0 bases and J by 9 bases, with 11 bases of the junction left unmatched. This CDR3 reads CATSRERQGANLRQYF. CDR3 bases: TGTGCCACCAGCAGAGAGCGACAGGGGGCTAACCTACGGCAGTACTTC.

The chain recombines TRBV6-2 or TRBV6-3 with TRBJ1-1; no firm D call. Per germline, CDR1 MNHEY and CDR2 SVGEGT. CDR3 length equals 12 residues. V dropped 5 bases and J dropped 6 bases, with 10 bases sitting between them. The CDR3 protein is CASSRAESEAFF. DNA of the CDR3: TGTGCCAGCAGTCGTGCTGAGTCTGAAGCTTTCTTT.

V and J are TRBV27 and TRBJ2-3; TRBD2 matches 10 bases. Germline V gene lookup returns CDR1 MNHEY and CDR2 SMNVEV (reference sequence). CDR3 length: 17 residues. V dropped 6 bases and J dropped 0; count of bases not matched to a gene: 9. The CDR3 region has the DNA TGTGCCAGCAGCCGCCGGACTAGCGGCTACAGCACAGATACGCAGTATTTT. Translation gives CASSRRTSGYSTDTQYF.

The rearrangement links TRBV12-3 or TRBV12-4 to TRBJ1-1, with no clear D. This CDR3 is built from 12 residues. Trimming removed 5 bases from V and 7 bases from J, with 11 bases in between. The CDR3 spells CASSRFRNEAFF. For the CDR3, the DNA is TGTGCCAGCAGTCGGTTCAGGAATGAAGCTTTCTTT.

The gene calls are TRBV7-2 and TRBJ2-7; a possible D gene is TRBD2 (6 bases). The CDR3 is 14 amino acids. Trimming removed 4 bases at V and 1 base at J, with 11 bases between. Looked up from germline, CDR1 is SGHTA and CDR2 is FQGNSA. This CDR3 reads CASSWDSTSYEQYF. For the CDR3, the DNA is TGTGCCAGCAGCTGGGACTCCACATCCTACGAGCAGTACTTC.

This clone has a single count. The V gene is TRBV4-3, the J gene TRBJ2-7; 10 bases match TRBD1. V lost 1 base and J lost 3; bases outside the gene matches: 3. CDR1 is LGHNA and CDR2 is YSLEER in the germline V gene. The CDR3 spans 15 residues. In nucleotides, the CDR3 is TGCGCCAGCAGCCAAGTGAGGACAGGGGGCTACGAGCAGTACTTC. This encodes CASSQVRTGGYEQYF.

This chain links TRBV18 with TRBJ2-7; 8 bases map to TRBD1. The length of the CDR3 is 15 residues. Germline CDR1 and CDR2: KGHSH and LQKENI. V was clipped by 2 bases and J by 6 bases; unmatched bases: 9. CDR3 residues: CASSPGMDRVGEQYF. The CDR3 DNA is TGTGCCAGCTCACCAGGCATGGACAGGGTCGGCGAGCAGTACTTC.

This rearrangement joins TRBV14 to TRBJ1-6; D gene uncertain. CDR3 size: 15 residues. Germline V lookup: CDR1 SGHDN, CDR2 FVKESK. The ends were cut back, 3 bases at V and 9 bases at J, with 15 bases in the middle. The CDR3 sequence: CASSHPGVSGSPLHF. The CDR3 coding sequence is TGTGCCAGCAGCCACCCGGGAGTGAGCGGTTCACCCCTCCACTTT.

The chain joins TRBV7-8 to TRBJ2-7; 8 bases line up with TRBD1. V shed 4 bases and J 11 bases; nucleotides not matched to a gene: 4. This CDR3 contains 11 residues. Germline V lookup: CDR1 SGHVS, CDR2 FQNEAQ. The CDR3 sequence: CASSSDRVKYF. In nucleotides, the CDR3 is TGTGCCAGCAGCTCGGACAGGGTGAAGTACTTC.

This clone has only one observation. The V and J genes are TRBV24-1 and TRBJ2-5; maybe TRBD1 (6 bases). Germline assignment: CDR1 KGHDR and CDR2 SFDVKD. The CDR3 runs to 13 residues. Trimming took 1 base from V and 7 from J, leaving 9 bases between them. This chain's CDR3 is CATSDFIGGTQYF. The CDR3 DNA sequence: TGTGCCACCAGTGATTTTATAGGGGGGACCCAGTACTTC.

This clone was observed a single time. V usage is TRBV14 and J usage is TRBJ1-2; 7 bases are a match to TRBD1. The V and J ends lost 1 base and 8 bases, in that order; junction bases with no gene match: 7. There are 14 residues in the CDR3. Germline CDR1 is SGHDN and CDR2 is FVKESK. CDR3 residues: CASSQVADRRGYTF. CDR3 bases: TGTGCCAGCAGCCAAGTCGCGGACAGGCGGGGCTACACCTTC.

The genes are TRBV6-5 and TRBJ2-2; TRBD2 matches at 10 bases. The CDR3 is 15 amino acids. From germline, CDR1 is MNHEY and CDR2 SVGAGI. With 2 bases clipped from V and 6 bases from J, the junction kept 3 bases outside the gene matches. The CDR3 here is CASSYQAGGPGELFF. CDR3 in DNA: TGTGCCAGCAGTTACCAAGCGGGAGGGCCCGGGGAGCTGTTTTTT.

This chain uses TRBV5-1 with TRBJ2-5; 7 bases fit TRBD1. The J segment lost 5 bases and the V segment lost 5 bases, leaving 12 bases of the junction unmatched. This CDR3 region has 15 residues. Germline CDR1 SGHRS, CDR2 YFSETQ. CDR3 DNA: TGCGCCAGCAGTCAAGGACAGGCCCAGAGGGAGACCCAGTACTTC. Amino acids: CASSQGQAQRETQYF.

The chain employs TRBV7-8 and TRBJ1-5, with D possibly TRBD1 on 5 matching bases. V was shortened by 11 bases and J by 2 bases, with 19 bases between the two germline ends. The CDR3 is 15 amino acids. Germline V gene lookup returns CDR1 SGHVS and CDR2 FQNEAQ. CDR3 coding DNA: TGTGCCTCCCTACCGGGGGGAACACGCAATCAGCCCCAGCATTTT. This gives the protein CASLPGGTRNQPQHF.

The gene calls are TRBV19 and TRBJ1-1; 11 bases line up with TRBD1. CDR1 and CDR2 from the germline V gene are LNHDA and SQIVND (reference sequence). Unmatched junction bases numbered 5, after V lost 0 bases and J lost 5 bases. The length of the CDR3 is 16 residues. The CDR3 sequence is CASSIDPGQGGTEAFF. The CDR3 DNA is TGTGCCAGTAGTATAGATCCGGGACAGGGGGGTACTGAAGCTTTCTTT.

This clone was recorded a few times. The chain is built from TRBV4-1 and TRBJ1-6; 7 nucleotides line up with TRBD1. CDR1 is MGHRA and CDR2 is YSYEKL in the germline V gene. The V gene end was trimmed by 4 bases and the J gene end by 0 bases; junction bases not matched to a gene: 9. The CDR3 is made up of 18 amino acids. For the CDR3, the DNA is TGCGCCAGCAGCCCTTGGGACAGCCTTATCTCCTATAATTCACCCCTCCACTTT. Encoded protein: CASSPWDSLISYNSPLHF.

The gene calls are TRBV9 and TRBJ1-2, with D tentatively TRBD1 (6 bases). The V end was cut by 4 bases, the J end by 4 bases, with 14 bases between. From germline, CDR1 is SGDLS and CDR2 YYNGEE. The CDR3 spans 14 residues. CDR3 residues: CASSPSGGGYGYTF. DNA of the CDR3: TGTGCCAGCAGCCCGAGCGGGGGCGGCTATGGCTACACCTTC. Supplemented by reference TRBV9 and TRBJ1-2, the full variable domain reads DSGVTQTPKHLITATGQRVTLRCSPRSGDLSVYWYQQSLDQGLQFLIQYYNGEERAKGNILERFSAQQFPDLHSELNLSSLELGDSALYFCASSPSGGGYGYTFGSGTRLTVV.

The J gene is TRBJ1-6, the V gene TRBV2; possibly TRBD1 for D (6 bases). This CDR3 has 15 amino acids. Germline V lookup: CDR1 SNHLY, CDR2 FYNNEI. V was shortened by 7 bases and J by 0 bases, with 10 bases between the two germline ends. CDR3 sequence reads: CASTTDSSYNSPLHF. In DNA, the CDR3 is TGTGCCAGCACAACGGACAGCTCCTATAATTCACCCCTCCACTTT. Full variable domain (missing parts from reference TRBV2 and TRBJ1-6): EPEVTQTPSHQVTQMGQEVILRCVPISNHLYFYWYRQILGQKVEFLVSFYNNEISEKSEIFDDQFSVERPDGSNFTLKIRSTKLEDSAMYFCASTTDSSYNSPLHFGNGTRLTVT.

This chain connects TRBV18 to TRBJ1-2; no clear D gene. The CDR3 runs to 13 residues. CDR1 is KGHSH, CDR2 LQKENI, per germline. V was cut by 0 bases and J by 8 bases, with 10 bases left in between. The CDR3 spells CASSPPLVRGYTF. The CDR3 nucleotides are TGTGCCAGCTCACCACCGTTGGTGCGCGGCTACACCTTC.

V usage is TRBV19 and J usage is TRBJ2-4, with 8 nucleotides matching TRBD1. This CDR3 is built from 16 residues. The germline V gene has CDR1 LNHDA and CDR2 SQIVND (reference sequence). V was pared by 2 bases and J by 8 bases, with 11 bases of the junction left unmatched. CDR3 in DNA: TGTGCCAGTAGTATAACCCCGGGACAGGCTAGAGACATTCAGTACTTC. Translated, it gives CASSITPGQARDIQYF.

The CDR3 reads CASSVAAGGNTEAFF. The DNA for the CDR3 is TGTGCCAGCAGCGTAGCGGCAGGAGGGAACACTGAAGCTTTCTTT. The chain has TRBV9 and TRBJ1-1, with no clear D. V was clipped by 0 bases and J by 1 base, with 10 bases between them. The CDR3 covers 15 residues. Germline V CDR1 and CDR2: SGDLS, YYNGEE.

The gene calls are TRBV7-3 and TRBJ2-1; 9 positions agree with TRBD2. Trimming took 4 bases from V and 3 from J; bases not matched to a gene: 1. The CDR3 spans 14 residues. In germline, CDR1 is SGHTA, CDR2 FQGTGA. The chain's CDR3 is CASSSSGDYNEQFF. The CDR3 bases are TGTGCCAGCAGCTCTAGCGGGGACTACAATGAGCAGTTCTTC.

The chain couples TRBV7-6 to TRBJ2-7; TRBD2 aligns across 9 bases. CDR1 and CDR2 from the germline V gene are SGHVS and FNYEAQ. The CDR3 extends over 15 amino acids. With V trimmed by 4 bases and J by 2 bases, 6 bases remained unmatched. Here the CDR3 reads CASSSRSGGPYEQYF. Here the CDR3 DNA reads TGTGCCAGCAGCTCGCGGAGCGGGGGGCCCTACGAGCAGTACTTC.

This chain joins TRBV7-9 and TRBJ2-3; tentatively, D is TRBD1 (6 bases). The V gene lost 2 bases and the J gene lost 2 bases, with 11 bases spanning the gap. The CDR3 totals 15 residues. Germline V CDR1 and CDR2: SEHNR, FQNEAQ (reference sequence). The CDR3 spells CASSLRGDTTDTQYF. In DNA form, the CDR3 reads TGTGCCAGCAGCTTACGAGGGGACACCACAGATACGCAGTATTTT.

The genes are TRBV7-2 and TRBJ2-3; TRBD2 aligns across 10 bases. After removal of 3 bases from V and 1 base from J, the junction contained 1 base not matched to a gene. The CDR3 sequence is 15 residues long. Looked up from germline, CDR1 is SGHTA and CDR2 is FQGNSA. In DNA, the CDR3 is TGTGCCAGCAGCTTGCTAGCGGGGGGCACAGATACGCAGTATTTT. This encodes CASSLLAGGTDTQYF.

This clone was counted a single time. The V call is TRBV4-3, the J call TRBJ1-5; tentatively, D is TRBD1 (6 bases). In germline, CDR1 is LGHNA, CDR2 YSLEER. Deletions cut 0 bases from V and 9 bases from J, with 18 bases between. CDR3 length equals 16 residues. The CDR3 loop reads CASSQDRTEWDLPQHF. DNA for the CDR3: TGCGCCAGCAGCCAAGATCGGACAGAGTGGGACCTGCCCCAGCATTTT.